The present TCR beta chain was sequenced within a study of early T cells in non-severe SARS-CoV-2 infection. TCRdb independently ran MiXCR on the 5' RACE reads; one entry per CDR3 protein. The table records about 100,000 distinct CDR3 sequences, about 13% of them present only once. In its sample, this clonotype was seen a few times. What it binds is unknown. Study-wide results and caveats: The matching step, a VDJdb search, favored anti-spike CD8 responses and missed private and CD4 specificities.

The receptor was isolated from an adult who was a healthcare worker with PCR-confirmed SARS-CoV-2 infection or an uninfected control (not recorded which). The sequencing input was whole blood.

CDR3 sequence reads: CASSPAAGLAELVQFF. CDR3 in DNA: TGCGCCAGCAGCCCGGCCGCCGGACTAGCTGAATTAGTGCAGTTCTTC. V and J are TRBV5-1 and TRBJ2-1; 8 bases map to TRBD2. Germline-derived CDR1 and CDR2 are SGHRS and YFSETQ. The CDR3 has 16 residues. J lost 12 bases, V lost 4 bases, and 18 bases had no gene match.